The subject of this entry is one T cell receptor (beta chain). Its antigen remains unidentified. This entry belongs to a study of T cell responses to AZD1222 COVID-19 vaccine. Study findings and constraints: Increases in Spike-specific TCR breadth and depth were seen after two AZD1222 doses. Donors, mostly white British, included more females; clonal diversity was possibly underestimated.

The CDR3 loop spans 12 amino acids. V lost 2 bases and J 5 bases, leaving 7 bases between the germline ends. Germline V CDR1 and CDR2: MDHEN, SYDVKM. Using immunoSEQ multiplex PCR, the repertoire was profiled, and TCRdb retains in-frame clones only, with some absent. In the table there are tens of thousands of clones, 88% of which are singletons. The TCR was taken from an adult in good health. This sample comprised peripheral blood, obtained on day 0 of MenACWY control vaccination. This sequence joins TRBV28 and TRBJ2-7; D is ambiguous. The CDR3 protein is CASSLVRHEQYF. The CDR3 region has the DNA TGTGCCAGCAGTTTAGTACGTCACGAGCAGTACTTC.